The 16 T cell receptor beta chains in this list originate from one sample, sequenced in a study of T cell responses to AZD1222 COVID-19 vaccine. Profiling relied on immunoSEQ multiplex PCR, and the TCRdb table lists in-frame clones only, not all of them. This sample has approximately 44,000 clones; 80% occur once, and the top ten carry 3.5% to 5%. Sample: peripheral blood, taken on day 0 of AZD1222 vaccination. Receptor source: an adult in good health.

This clone was found once. The chain employs TRBV6-5 and TRBJ1-5; no firm D call. CDR3 size: 14 residues. CDR1 and CDR2 (germline): MNHEY, SVGAGI. Deletions cut 6 bases from V and 3 bases from J, with 12 bases between. The CDR3 region has the DNA TGTGCCAGCAGGAGAAGCCCAACCAATCAGCCCCAGCATTTT. Translation: CASRRSPTNQPQHF.

Written as DNA, the CDR3 is TGTGCCAGCAGCCACCTGCCGGGACAGGGGTTAGGTGGCTACACCTTC. Amino acid sequence: CASSHLPGQGLGGYTF. The V and J genes are TRBV7-8 and TRBJ1-2; 10 nucleotides match TRBD1. This CDR3 is 16 amino acids long. Germline V gives CDR1 SGHVS, CDR2 FQNEAQ. Germline trimming cut 5 bases from V and 7 bases from J; bases unmatched to any gene: 13.

The rearrangement joins TRBV18 to TRBJ1-2, with D uncertain. Deletions cut 0 bases from V and 2 bases from J, with 10 bases between. The germline CDR1 and CDR2 sequences are KGHSH and LQKENI. This CDR3 comprises 15 residues. This CDR3 reads CASSPPDRPNYGYTF. CDR3 DNA sequence: TGTGCCAGCTCACCACCCGACCGACCCAACTATGGCTACACCTTC.

This clone occurred a few times. The chain combines TRBV5-5 with TRBJ1-2; D gene ambiguous. V was shortened by 4 bases and J by 4 bases, with 14 bases between the two germline ends. Germline CDR1 SGHKS, CDR2 YYEKEE (reference sequence). CDR3 length equals 14 residues. The chain's CDR3 is CASSLQRVGYGYTF. DNA of the CDR3: TGTGCCAGCAGCCTCCAACGAGTTGGCTATGGCTACACCTTC.

The chain has TRBV7-9 and TRBJ2-7; TRBD2 might be the D (5 bases). CDR1 and CDR2 (germline): SEHNR, FQNEAQ (reference sequence). The CDR3 has 17 amino acids. V was clipped by 5 bases and J by 2 bases, with 22 bases between them. DNA for the CDR3: TGTGCCAGCAGCCGCGGCCACTTAGGAGGAAAGCCCTACGAGCAGTACTTC. This encodes CASSRGHLGGKPYEQYF.

The chain employs TRBV11-2 and TRBJ1-1; 8 bases match TRBD1. This CDR3 contains 14 residues. Germline CDR1 reads SGHAT; CDR2 reads FQNNGV. The junction had 12 bases not matched to a gene; V was cut back by 5 bases and J by 10 bases. CDR3 in amino acids: CASSIGQGREVAFF. CDR3 DNA: TGTGCCAGCAGCATAGGACAGGGCCGGGAGGTAGCTTTCTTT.

There are a few counts of this clone. The CDR3 bases are TGTGCCAGCTCTGGTGGGGCGGGAGATACGCAGTATTTT. Amino acids: CASSGGAGDTQYF. The genes are TRBV18 and TRBJ2-3; D could derive from TRBD1 or TRBD2 (5 bases each). V was shortened by 6 bases and J by 5 bases, with 12 bases between the two germline ends. The CDR3 loop spans 13 amino acids. Germline values: CDR1 KGHSH, CDR2 LQKENI.

The CDR3 loop reads CASSGRKDRTEAFF. Written as DNA, the CDR3 is TGTGCCAGTAGTGGACGGAAAGATCGCACTGAAGCTTTCTTT. The V and J genes are TRBV19 and TRBJ1-1; no clear D. The germline V gene has CDR1 LNHDA and CDR2 SQIVND (reference sequence). Trimming pared 5 bases from V and 4 bases from J, leaving 14 bases between. This CDR3 is built from 14 residues. The whole variable domain, filled in from reference TRBV19 and TRBJ1-1, reads DGGITQSPKYLFRKEGQNVTLSCEQNLNHDAMYWYRQDPGQGLRLIYYSQIVNDFQKGDIAEGYSVSREKKESFPLTVTSAQKNPTAFYLCASSGRKDRTEAFFGQGTRLTVV.

The rearrangement links TRBV29-1 to TRBJ2-5; 10 bases agree with TRBD1. With V trimmed by 7 bases and J by 5 bases, 10 bases remained unmatched. Per germline, CDR1 SQVTM and CDR2 ANQGSEA. This CDR3 contains 14 residues. CDR3 nucleotide sequence: TGCAGCGCCAGACCGCGGGACAGGGGTGAGACCCAGTACTTC. It encodes CSARPRDRGETQYF.

The chain carries TRBV5-1 and TRBJ1-1; 9 bases are shared with TRBD1. CDR1 SGHRS and CDR2 YFSETQ come from the germline V gene. The CDR3 has 16 residues. V was pared by 6 bases and J by 2 bases, with 11 bases of the junction left unmatched. The CDR3 nucleotides are TGCGCCAGCACCTGGGACAGGGATGGGTCTAACACTGAAGCTTTCTTT. Protein product: CASTWDRDGSNTEAFF.

This chain links TRBV12-3 or TRBV12-4 with TRBJ1-2; D possibly corresponds to TRBD1 (5 bases). Deletions cut 6 bases from V and 4 bases from J, with 12 bases between. The CDR3 consists of 13 residues. This CDR3 is CASSLSTAYGYTF. In DNA form, the CDR3 reads TGTGCCAGCAGCCTTTCGACAGCCTATGGCTACACCTTC.

This clone was seen a single time. In the same sample, other DNA sequences code for this CDR3. The chain is built from TRBV6-5 and TRBJ1-2; D is uncertain. Trimming took off 0 bases at V and 4 bases at J, with 6 bases between the two ends. This CDR3 has 13 residues. In germline, CDR1 is MNHEY, CDR2 SVGAGI. The CDR3 region has the DNA TGTGCCAGCAGTTACTCCGAAGGCTATGGCTACACCTTC. Translating it yields CASSYSEGYGYTF.

The V and J genes are TRBV5-1 and TRBJ1-1; 7 nucleotides agree with TRBD1. The CDR3 contains 14 residues. J lost 1 base, V lost 6 bases, and 6 bases had no gene match. Per germline, CDR1 SGHRS and CDR2 YFSETQ. This CDR3 reads CASTLGTANTEAFF. DNA for the CDR3: TGCGCCAGCACCCTTGGGACAGCGAACACTGAAGCTTTCTTT.

The chain carries TRBV7-7 and TRBJ2-3; D remains unclear. Trimming left V 6 bases short and J 0 bases short, with 10 bases between. The CDR3 contains 14 residues. From germline, CDR1 is SSHAT and CDR2 FNYEAQ (reference sequence). The CDR3 DNA is TGTGCCAGCAGTAGTGGGGTTAGCACAGATACGCAGTATTTT. The encoded protein is CASSSGVSTDTQYF.

This chain uses TRBV7-2 with TRBJ2-7; D gene uncertain. V was clipped by 1 base and J by 11 bases, with 15 bases between them. CDR1 and CDR2 (germline): SGHTA, FQGNSA. The CDR3 runs to 13 residues. The CDR3 protein is CASSLEVGQGEYF. CDR3 sequence (DNA): TGTGCCAGCAGCTTAGAGGTTGGGCAAGGCGAGTACTTC.

This chain joins TRBV7-9 and TRBJ2-7; 15 bases are a match to TRBD2. Germline trimming cut 5 bases from V and 6 bases from J; bases unmatched to any gene: 14. The length of the CDR3 is 18 residues. Germline assignment: CDR1 SEHNR and CDR2 FQNEAQ (reference sequence). The CDR3, as DNA: TGTGCCAGCAGCAACACCTACGGACTAGCGGGGGGGCTTGGCGAGCAGTACTTC. It specifies CASSNTYGLAGGLGEQYF.